These T cell receptor beta chains were read from a single sample in a study of shared clonotypes between healthy human individuals. Produced via immunoSEQ multiplex PCR; TCRdb's table is partial and in-frame only. The table has approximately 740,000 clones, nearly 95% seen once. The material sequenced was naive CD8+ T cells sorted from blood. The receptors shown here come from a man between 25 and 39 years old in good health. The CDR3 runs from the conserved cysteine through the conserved F or W. The order of the fields is clone size, V gene, CDR3 length, D gene, J gene, CDR3 protein, CDR3 DNA. A D gene is named only where the DNA matches it firmly. The listing skips clone size in some rows; elsewhere it reads once, few, many or a size class.

NA	TRBV29-1	15	TRBD2	TRBJ2-5	CSVEIPLAGEETQYF	TGCAGCGTTGAAATACCACTAGCGGGAGAGGAGACCCAGTACTTC
NA	TRBV27	15	NA	TRBJ1-5	CASSSRWGANQPQHF	TGTGCCAGCAGTTCCCGGTGGGGGGCCAATCAGCCCCAGCATTTT
NA	TRBV7-7	14	NA	TRBJ2-1	CASSLELRVDEQFF	TGTGCTAGCAGCTTAGAACTTAGGGTCGATGAGCAGTTCTTC
few	TRBV27	17	NA	TRBJ1-5	CASSQQTPTGYNQPQHF	TGTGCCAGCAGTCAACAAACCCCCACAGGGTACAATCAGCCCCAGCATTTT
NA	TRBV7-2	16	TRBD2	TRBJ2-1	CASSLILAGNYNEQFF	TGTGCCAGCAGCTTAATACTAGCGGGAAATTACAATGAGCAGTTCTTC
few	TRBV9	14	TRBD1	TRBJ2-7	CASSVGTGAYEQYF	TGTGCCAGCAGCGTAGGGACAGGGGCCTACGAGCAGTACTTC
few	TRBV6-6	13	NA	TRBJ1-3	CASSYNSGNTIYF	TGTGCCAGCAGTTACAATTCTGGAAACACCATATATTTT
NA	TRBV27	12	NA	TRBJ1-5	CASTSGGQPQHF	TGTGCCAGCACCTCGGGTGGTCAGCCCCAGCATTTT
NA	TRBV27	15	NA	TRBJ2-2	CASRSNDRNTGELFF	TGTGCCAGCCGCTCCAATGACAGGAACACCGGGGAGCTGTTTTTT
NA	TRBV7-3	13	NA	TRBJ2-1	CASSPRGRNEQFF	TGTGCCAGCAGCCCCCGGGGAAGGAATGAGCAGTTCTTC
NA	TRBV4-1	19	TRBD2	TRBJ2-1	CASSQAPYNSGRTDNEQFF	TGCGCCAGCAGCCAAGCCCCCTATAATAGCGGGAGGACCGACAATGAGCAGTTCTTC
NA	TRBV28	14	TRBD2	TRBJ2-1	CASSSSGPYNEQFF	TGTGCCAGCAGTTCTAGCGGGCCTTACAATGAGCAGTTCTTC
once	TRBV6-6	15	NA	TRBJ2-1	CASSNWGAGGNEQFF	TGTGCCAGCAGCAACTGGGGGGCCGGAGGAAATGAGCAGTTCTTC
NA	TRBV25-1	14	TRBD1	TRBJ1-2	CASSEQGGHYGYTF	TGTGCCAGCAGTGAGCAGGGGGGGCATTATGGCTACACCTTC
NA	TRBV27	15	TRBD2	TRBJ2-1	CASSPGLAGEGEQFF	TGTGCCAGCAGTCCCGGACTAGCGGGAGAGGGTGAGCAGTTCTTC
NA	TRBV19	15	NA	TRBJ2-1	CASNRVDTSYNEQFF	TGTGCCAGTAATAGAGTCGATACTTCCTACAATGAGCAGTTCTTC
NA	TRBV27	15	NA	TRBJ2-3	CASSSLNRVRDTQYF	TGTGCCAGCAGTTCGCTAAACAGGGTGAGAGATACGCAGTATTTT
NA	TRBV11-3	17	NA	TRBJ2-1	CASSLRSGDSPYNEQFF	TGTGCCAGCAGCTTAAGATCCGGGGACTCACCCTACAATGAGCAGTTCTTC
NA	TRBV4-1	14	NA	TRBJ1-5	CASSHPGFNQPQHF	TGCGCCAGCAGCCATCCAGGGTTCAATCAGCCCCAGCATTTT
NA	TRBV7-8	15	NA	TRBJ2-2	CASSVRRGNVGELFF	TGTGCCAGCAGCGTTAGAAGGGGTAATGTCGGGGAGCTGTTTTTT
NA	TRBV13	13	NA	TRBJ2-1	CASSLEEADEQFF	TGTGCCAGCAGCTTAGAAGAGGCGGATGAGCAGTTCTTC
NA	TRBV30	15	NA	TRBJ1-5	CAWSPGGGTNQPQHF	TGTGCCTGGAGCCCCGGGGGGGGGACCAATCAGCCCCAGCATTTT
NA	TRBV7-9	18	NA	TRBJ2-6	CASSFKRGYLSGANVLTF	TGTGCCAGCAGCTTTAAGAGGGGATATCTCTCTGGGGCCAACGTCCTGACTTTC
NA	TRBV11-2	13	NA	TRBJ2-7	CASSLETSYEQYF	TGTGCCAGCAGCTTAGAAACCTCCTACGAGCAGTACTTC
NA	TRBV7-9	15	NA	TRBJ1-1	CASRDYSWGNTEAFF	TGTGCCAGCAGAGATTACAGCTGGGGCAACACTGAAGCTTTCTTT
NA	TRBV7-9	12	NA	TRBJ2-2	CASSPFTGELFF	TGTGCCAGCAGCCCTTTCACCGGGGAGCTGTTTTTT
NA	TRBV29-1	13	TRBD1	TRBJ1-2	CSVRQGPNYGYTF	TGCAGCGTTCGACAGGGCCCTAACTATGGCTACACCTTC
NA	TRBV7-8	15	TRBD1	TRBJ1-4	CASSGTNRGNEKLFF	TGTGCCAGCAGCGGTACGAACAGGGGTAATGAAAAACTGTTTTTT
once	TRBV27	12	NA	TRBJ2-7	CASTGASYEQYF	TGTGCCAGCACAGGGGCGTCCTACGAGCAGTACTTC
NA	TRBV7-8	13	NA	TRBJ2-1	CASSSTAYNEQFF	TGTGCCAGCAGTTCTACAGCTTACAATGAGCAGTTCTTC
NA	TRBV4-1	13	NA	TRBJ1-2	CASSPRSTGAGTF	TGCGCCAGCAGCCCTAGGTCAACGGGCGCTGGCACCTTC
NA	TRBV4-1	15	TRBD2	TRBJ2-5	CASSPSAGVVETQYF	TGCGCCAGCAGCCCCTCCGCGGGAGTGGTAGAGACCCAGTACTTC
NA	TRBV7-9	13	TRBD1	TRBJ2-5	CASSRQGAETQYF	TGTGCCAGCAGCAGACAGGGGGCGGAGACCCAGTACTTC
NA	TRBV28	14	TRBD2	TRBJ2-7	CASAAAGDPYEQYF	TGTGCCAGCGCTGCGGCGGGAGATCCCTACGAGCAGTACTTC
NA	TRBV10-3	13	TRBD2	TRBJ2-1	CAIWREGGNEQFF	TGTGCCATCTGGCGGGAGGGAGGCAATGAGCAGTTCTTC
NA	TRBV5-5	14	NA	TRBJ2-5	CASSHAGVEETQYF	TGTGCCAGCAGCCACGCAGGGGTGGAAGAGACCCAGTACTTC
NA	TRBV6-4	12	NA	TRBJ1-6	CASSEGNSPLHF	TGTGCCAGCAGTGAGGGGAATTCACCCCTCCACTTT
NA	TRBV5-1	13	TRBD2	TRBJ2-7	CASSKRGPYEQYF	TGCGCCAGCAGCAAGCGGGGGCCCTACGAGCAGTACTTC
once	TRBV7-9	15	NA	TRBJ1-1	CASSLGGGSNTEAFF	TGTGCCAGCAGCTTGGGAGGGGGGAGCAACACTGAAGCTTTCTTT
NA	TRBV7-2	13	NA	TRBJ2-7	CASSLGTTQEQYF	TGTGCCAGCAGCTTAGGGACTACCCAAGAGCAGTACTTC
NA	TRBV6-5	15	NA	TRBJ2-3	CASSYSGGRTDTQYF	TGTGCCAGCAGTTACTCAGGGGGGAGAACAGATACGCAGTATTTT
few	TRBV7-6	15	TRBD2	TRBJ2-1	CASSLAASSYNEQFF	TGTGCCAGCAGCCTAGCGGCGAGCTCCTACAATGAGCAGTTCTTC
NA	TRBV9	12	NA	TRBJ2-1	CASSVAGREQFF	TGTGCCAGCAGCGTAGCTGGCCGTGAGCAGTTCTTC
NA	TRBV4-3	15	NA	TRBJ2-1	CASSQEGSSYNEQFF	TGCGCCAGCAGCCAAGAGGGTAGCTCCTACAATGAGCAGTTCTTC
NA	TRBV9	15	NA	TRBJ1-4	CASSVAGFENEKLFF	TGTGCCAGCAGCGTAGCAGGGTTCGAGAATGAAAAACTGTTTTTT
NA	TRBV6-6	15	NA	TRBJ2-7	CASSYLRGSSYEQYF	TGTGCCAGCAGTTACTTACGGGGGAGCTCCTACGAGCAGTACTTC
once	TRBV4-3	15	NA	TRBJ2-5	CASSHQEDSLETQYF	TGCGCCAGCAGCCATCAAGAGGATTCCTTGGAGACCCAGTACTTC
NA	TRBV29-1	15	NA	TRBJ1-2	CSAVGGTPANYGYTF	TGCAGCGCTGTAGGAGGGACACCAGCTAACTATGGCTACACCTTC
NA	TRBV29-1	15	NA	TRBJ1-1	CSVFNGPASGTEAFF	TGCAGCGTCTTTAATGGACCGGCATCGGGAACTGAAGCTTTCTTT
NA	TRBV15	16	TRBD1	TRBJ1-5	CATSRDHVRGNQPQHF	TGTGCCACCAGCAGAGATCACGTCAGGGGGAATCAGCCCCAGCATTTT
NA	TRBV4-2	12	NA	TRBJ1-2	CASRGGSHGYTF	TGTGCCAGCCGGGGAGGATCCCATGGCTACACCTTC
NA	TRBV5-5	15	NA	TRBJ1-2	CASSFRSRFNYGYTF	TGTGCCAGCAGCTTTCGGAGCAGATTTAACTATGGCTACACCTTC
NA	TRBV7-8	17	NA	TRBJ2-1	CASSSEGGEFSYNEQFF	TGTGCCAGCAGCTCCGAGGGTGGGGAGTTCTCCTACAATGAGCAGTTCTTC